The 2 T cell receptor beta chains reported below all come from one sample, sequenced in a study of blood T cell repertoires in COVID-19. Measured with immunoSEQ multiplex PCR; TCRdb has only the in-frame clones, and not every one. The sample contains around 300,000 clones, around 88% of which appear only once. Source material: peripheral blood. These TCRs come from a woman aged 30 to 39 with COVID-19, enrolled during active disease.

The chain employs TRBV28 and TRBJ1-4; tentatively, D is TRBD1 (6 bases). This CDR3 region has 15 residues. Trimming removed 7 bases from V and 7 bases from J, with 19 bases in between. Germline V gene data show CDR1 as MDHEN and CDR2 as SYDVKM. The CDR3 protein is CASTLVTGRPEKLFF. CDR3 DNA: TGTGCCAGCACCCTCGTTACAGGGAGACCTGAAAAACTGTTTTTT.

In its sample, this clone was seen a few times. The chain has TRBV6-2 or TRBV6-3 and TRBJ1-1; 8 bases line up with TRBD1. The junction had 7 bases not matched to a gene; V was cut back by 6 bases and J by 1 base. The CDR3 sequence is 15 residues long. The germline V gene has CDR1 MNHEY and CDR2 SVGEGT. The CDR3 loop is CASSRIGQGNTEAFF. DNA for the CDR3: TGTGCCAGCAGCCGTATAGGACAGGGGAACACTGAAGCTTTCTTT.